These 12 T cell receptor beta chains originate from one sample sequenced in a study of T cell responses to AZD1222 COVID-19 vaccine. Here immunoSEQ multiplex PCR was the method, and the copy in TCRdb shows in-frame clones only, minus some. The profile shows some 150,000 clones, approximately 86% of them singletons. Sample: peripheral blood, taken 28 days after the second AZD1222 dose. These receptors all stem from an adult who received the AZD1222 COVID-19 vaccine.

This chain uses TRBV4-1 with TRBJ1-2, with a possible D match to TRBD1 (5 bases). Germline values: CDR1 MGHRA, CDR2 YSYEKL. This CDR3 contains 15 residues. V lost 9 bases, J lost 0 bases, and 17 bases lay in between. The CDR3 DNA sequence: TGCGCCAGTTCTCCCCAGGGAATTGCTAACTATGGCTACACCTTC. Translating it yields CASSPQGIANYGYTF.

The chain recombines TRBV19 with TRBJ2-3; D is possibly TRBD1 or TRBD2 (5 bases each). Germline V gene sequence: CDR1 LNHDA, CDR2 SQIVND (reference sequence). This CDR3 is 12 amino acids long. Trimming shortened V by 7 bases and J by 6 bases, and 11 bases separated the two germline ends. The CDR3 sequence is CASTQWGDTQYF. The CDR3 bases are TGTGCCAGTACCCAGTGGGGGGATACGCAGTATTTT. Looking up the rest from reference TRBV19 and TRBJ2-3 gives the full variable domain: DGGITQSPKYLFRKEGQNVTLSCEQNLNHDAMYWYRQDPGQGLRLIYYSQIVNDFQKGDIAEGYSVSREKKESFPLTVTSAQKNPTAFYLCASTQWGDTQYFGPGTRLTVL.

The J gene is TRBJ2-2, the V gene TRBV7-6; D is unclear. Germline V lookup: CDR1 SGHVS, CDR2 FNYEAQ. The CDR3 runs 11 residues. Trimming shortened V by 5 bases and J by 4 bases, and 2 bases separated the two germline ends. CDR3 sequence: CASSPTGELFF. The CDR3 DNA follows: TGTGCCAGCAGCCCCACCGGGGAGCTGTTTTTT.

The rearrangement links TRBV4-1 to TRBJ2-3, with a tentative D call TRBD2 (6 bases). Germline V CDR1 and CDR2: MGHRA, YSYEKL. The CDR3 length is 15 residues. V was pared by 1 base and J by 1 base, with 9 bases between. CDR3 nucleotides: TGCGCCAGCAGCCAAGTTAGCGGAGGCACAGATACGCAGTATTTT. It codes for CASSQVSGGTDTQYF.

The rearrangement uses TRBV28 and TRBJ1-5; TRBD1 aligns across 7 bases. Unmatched junction bases numbered 12, after V lost 7 bases and J lost 9 bases. The CDR3 consists of 14 residues. Germline V CDR1 and CDR2: MDHEN, SYDVKM. The CDR3 bases are TGTGCCAGCAACCTGGACAGGAACCCATCGCCCCAGCATTTT. Translation gives CASNLDRNPSPQHF.

In the case of this clone: In the same sample, other DNA sequences code for this CDR3. The rearrangement joins TRBV9 to TRBJ2-7, with unresolved D. V lost 0 bases to trimming and J lost 0 bases, with 10 bases between them. The germline CDR1 and CDR2 sequences are SGDLS and YYNGEE. CDR3 length: 15 amino acids. The CDR3 DNA sequence: TGTGCCAGCAGCGTAGGGTGGAGCAGCTCCTACGAGCAGTACTTC. Translated: CASSVGWSSSYEQYF.

This clone was picked up one time. The chain uses TRBV10-2 and TRBJ2-7; D not certain. CDR3 length: 12 amino acids. CDR1 and CDR2 (germline): WSHSY, SAAADI. Trimming stripped 6 bases from V and 6 bases from J, with 12 bases between. CDR3 sequence reads: CASRPDGSEQYF. The CDR3 nucleotides read TGCGCCAGCAGGCCAGACGGAAGCGAGCAGTACTTC.

The rearrangement joins TRBV5-1 to TRBJ2-7; no clear D gene. Between the trimmed V and J ends, which lost 0 bases and 2 bases, there was a span of 9 bases. This CDR3 region has 14 residues. The germline V gene has CDR1 SGHRS and CDR2 YFSETQ. CDR3 nucleotides: TGCGCCAGCAGCTTGGGGCAGTCCACCTACGAGCAGTACTTC. It translates to CASSLGQSTYEQYF.

The V gene is TRBV14, the J gene TRBJ2-7; tentative D call: TRBD2 (6 bases). V dropped 5 bases and J dropped 0 bases, with 14 bases sitting between them. CDR1 SGHDN and CDR2 FVKESK come from the germline V gene. The CDR3 is 15 residues long. The CDR3 is CASSFGRDGSYEQYF. DNA of the CDR3: TGTGCCAGCAGCTTCGGGCGGGACGGCTCCTACGAGCAGTACTTC.

Note on this clone: The junction departs from germline at one end; a sequencing error may be responsible. The gene calls are TRBV3-1 (or the pseudogene TRBV3-2) and TRBJ2-7; no definite D call. The CDR3 runs to 12 residues. Per germline, CDR1 LGHDT and CDR2 YNNKEL (reference sequence). As DNA, the CDR3 is TGTGCCAGCAGCCAAGATAAGACTCCCTTAATCTTC. As protein: CASSQDKTPLIF.

J is TRBJ2-2 and V is TRBV1; TRBD2, as called in the table, went unchecked against the DNA. TRBV1 is reported as a pseudogene. CDR3 length: 15 amino acids. CDR3 coding DNA: TGCACCAGCAGCTCTGGGGGAGGGTACACCGGGGAGCTGTTTTTT. Translated, it gives CTSSSGGGYTGELFF.

The J gene is TRBJ2-7, the V gene TRBV2; D ambiguous. Trimming cost V 6 bases and J 0 bases, with 6 bases left between them. Germline V gene data show CDR1 as SNHLY and CDR2 as FYNNEI. The CDR3 has 12 amino acids. The CDR3 here is CASSLSSYEQYF. For the CDR3, the DNA is TGTGCCAGCAGCCTTAGCTCCTACGAGCAGTACTTC.